This TCR beta chain was recorded in a study of siplizumab effects on memory and regulatory T cells. Study results and caveats: Naive T cell populations appeared to exhibit greater diversity than memory cells and appeared to be major alloresponse contributors. Alloreactive sequences tracing back to unstimulated CD4+ memory cells were significantly reduced by siplizumab. Unstimulated subsets captured only a minor fraction of alloreactive clones.

A remark on this clone: Its specificity is unknown.

Per germline, CDR1 SQVTM and CDR2 ANQGSEA. The CDR3 covers 14 residues. After removal of 5 bases from V and 5 bases from J, the junction contained 6 bases not matched to a gene. The method was immunoSEQ multiplex PCR; TCRdb's version includes in-frame clones alone and lacks a portion of them. The sample contains about 87,000 clones, approximately 90% of which appear only once. V and J are TRBV29-1 and TRBJ1-5, with TRBD1 matching over 10 bases. The sequencing input was CD4+ T cells sorted from blood. The TCR was taken from a human donor in good health. The CDR3 DNA follows: TGCAGCGTTCGGGGGACAGGGGCTTATCAGCCCCAGCATTTT. Translation: CSVRGTGAYQPQHF.